The 25 T cell receptor beta chains presented below share a single source sample, sequenced in a study of blood T cells in healthy people across ages. The use of a sample-barcoded 5' primer and a J-beta primer mix characterized a second PCR of about 6 to 12 cycles. One entry per CDR3 protein, called by TCRdb with MiXCR from the 5' RACE reads. In the table there are approximately 690,000 distinct CDR3 sequences, roughly 53% of which are singletons. Sequencing was done on a sample of blood. The receptor set was obtained from a man aged 60 to 69 in good health.

This clonotype was counted a single time. The chain employs TRBV3-1 and TRBJ1-4; no reliable D call. Deletions cut 0 bases from V and 4 bases from J, with 9 bases between. CDR1 and CDR2 (germline): LGHDT, YNNKEL (reference sequence). The CDR3 runs to 15 residues. The CDR3 nucleotides are TGTGCCAGCAGCCAAGATACCCAGCGTAATGAAAAACTGTTTTTT. As protein: CASSQDTQRNEKLFF. Full variable domain (outside the CDR3, taken from reference TRBV3-1 and TRBJ1-4): DTAVSQTPKYLVTQMGNDKSIKCEQNLGHDTMYWYKQDSKKFLKIMFSYNNKELIINETVPNRFSPKSPDKAHLNLHINSLELGDSAVYFCASSQDTQRNEKLFFGSGTQLSVL.

The chain joins TRBV15 to TRBJ2-1; perhaps TRBD2 as D (5 bases). Germline V gene sequence: CDR1 LNHNV, CDR2 YYDKDF (reference sequence). The germline V and J ends were trimmed by 0 bases and 2 bases, with 11 bases remaining between them. CDR3 size: 16 residues. CDR3 amino acids: CATSREKAAAYNEQFF. The CDR3 region has the DNA TGTGCCACCAGCAGAGAGAAAGCGGCGGCCTACAATGAGCAGTTCTTC.

The chain couples TRBV10-3 to TRBJ2-5, with TRBD2 identical over 11 bases. CDR3 length: 14 amino acids. Germline CDR1 is ENHRY and CDR2 is SYGVKD. V shed 10 bases, J shed 1 base, and the junction held 5 bases outside the gene matches. The CDR3 DNA reads as TGTGCCACCGCTAGCGGGGGGTCCCAAGAGACCCAGTACTTC. It codes for CATASGGSQETQYF.

This clonotype appeared a few times. The chain employs TRBV6-1 and TRBJ1-2, with a tentative D call TRBD1 (5 bases). Trimming took off 5 bases at V and 4 bases at J, with 14 bases between the two ends. The CDR3 extends over 14 amino acids. CDR1 is MNHNS, CDR2 SASEGT, per germline. The CDR3 is CASSPSGGGYGYTF. The DNA of the CDR3 is TGTGCCAGCAGTCCAAGTGGGGGAGGCTATGGCTACACCTTC.

This chain links TRBV6-5 with TRBJ2-3; TRBD1 is a possible D gene (6 bases). CDR1 is MNHEY and CDR2 is SVGAGI in the germline V gene. V lost 2 bases to trimming and J lost 8 bases, with 8 bases between them. The CDR3 loop spans 12 amino acids. DNA of the CDR3: TGTGCCAGCAGTTACGGACAGTCTACGCAGTATTTT. This translates into CASSYGQSTQYF.

This chain uses TRBV19 with TRBJ2-1; D perhaps matches TRBD2 (5 bases). Trimming shortened V by 4 bases and J by 6 bases, and 19 bases separated the two germline ends. The CDR3 extends over 16 amino acids. The V gene's germline CDR1 is LNHDA and CDR2 SQIVND (reference sequence). CDR3 nucleotides: TGTGCCAGTAGTACAGGAGCGGATTGGGCTCTCAATGAGCAGTTCTTC. As protein: CASSTGADWALNEQFF.

This chain links TRBV6-5 with TRBJ1-2, with 7 bases lining up with TRBD1. Germline V lookup: CDR1 MNHEY, CDR2 SVGAGI. This CDR3 spans 13 amino acids. V lost 6 bases to trimming and J lost 8 bases; unmatched junction nucleotides: 9. CDR3 nucleotide sequence: TGTGCCAGCAGAACGGGACAGCGAGAAGGCTACACCTTC. Protein: CASRTGQREGYTF.

This clonotype was recorded at least ten times. The rearrangement uses TRBV24-1 and TRBJ2-5, with D tentatively TRBD2 (5 bases). Trimming stripped 9 bases from V and 4 bases from J, with 5 bases between. The germline gives CDR1 KGHDR, CDR2 SFDVKD. CDR3 length: 10 residues. The CDR3 DNA sequence: TGTGCCACCGAGGGAGAGACCCAGTACTTC. It translates to CATEGETQYF.

This clonotype was counted a few times. This chain links TRBV5-1 with TRBJ1-5; D is unclear. Germline loops: CDR1 SGHRS, CDR2 YFSETQ. This CDR3 spans 13 amino acids. Deletions cut 0 bases from V and 9 bases from J, with 10 bases between. Written as DNA, the CDR3 is TGCGCCAGCAGCTTGGCAGGTGGCGGGCCCCAGCATTTT. Its protein product is CASSLAGGGPQHF.

V is TRBV20-1 and J is TRBJ2-3; D ambiguous. V lost 4 bases to trimming and J lost 7 bases, with 9 bases between them. This CDR3 contains 11 residues. In germline, CDR1 is DFQATT, CDR2 SNEGSKA (reference sequence). The CDR3 DNA reads as TGCAGTGCTAACTGGAAGAATACGCAGTATTTT. Translation: CSANWKNTQYF.

The CDR3: CASSSRDREEDTQYF. The CDR3 bases are TGTGCCAGCAGCAGCCGGGACAGGGAGGAAGATACGCAGTATTTT. The rearrangement links TRBV7-2 to TRBJ2-3; TRBD1 aligns across 9 bases. Per germline, CDR1 SGHTA and CDR2 FQGNSA. V shed 5 bases, J shed 5 bases, and the junction held 8 bases outside the gene matches. The CDR3 is made up of 15 amino acids.

J is TRBJ2-3 and V is TRBV20-1, with D unclear. CDR3 size: 16 residues. Germline lookup yields CDR1 DFQATT and CDR2 SNEGSKA (reference sequence). The V gene lost 3 bases and the J gene lost 4 bases, with 20 bases spanning the gap. In nucleotides, the CDR3 is TGCAGTGCTAGGATTGCGAGGAATAGGGCCTCAGATACGCAGTATTTT. This gives the protein CSARIARNRASDTQYF.

The chain uses TRBV15 and TRBJ2-5, with D tentatively TRBD2 (5 bases). The CDR3 has 14 residues. Trimming took off 1 base at V and 1 base at J, with 7 bases between the two ends. Germline loops: CDR1 LNHNV, CDR2 YYDKDF (reference sequence). This CDR3 reads CATSRVGVQETQYF. CDR3 nucleotide sequence: TGTGCCACCAGCAGAGTCGGGGTCCAAGAGACCCAGTACTTC.

The J gene is TRBJ2-4, the V gene TRBV18, with 8 bases that match TRBD2. The CDR3 loop spans 16 amino acids. Germline V gene data show CDR1 as KGHSH and CDR2 as LQKENI. V trimming: 0 bases; J trimming: 7 bases; junction bases outside the gene matches: 8. The CDR3 loop reads CASSPPASGGENIQYF. The CDR3 coding sequence is TGTGCCAGCTCACCACCCGCGAGCGGGGGCGAGAACATTCAGTACTTC.

The chain has TRBV4-1 and TRBJ2-1; 8 nucleotides line up with TRBD2. The V gene's germline CDR1 is MGHRA and CDR2 YSYEKL. The CDR3 is 16 amino acids. V trimming: 8 bases; J trimming: 0 bases; junction bases outside the gene matches: 9. The CDR3 DNA reads as TGCGCCAGCGGAGTTAGCGGGGAGAGCTCCTACAATGAGCAGTTCTTC. Protein sequence: CASGVSGESSYNEQFF.

The gene calls are TRBV7-9 and TRBJ1-2; 12 nucleotides agree with TRBD1. Germline CDR1 SEHNR, CDR2 FQNEAQ (reference sequence). V gave up 5 bases and J gave up 2 bases; unmatched junction bases: 9. CDR3 size: 17 residues. CDR3 sequence reads: CASSPGAGQGANYGYTF. The CDR3 nucleotides are TGTGCCAGCAGCCCTGGGGCGGGACAGGGGGCGAACTATGGCTACACCTTC.

The chain has TRBV11-2 and TRBJ2-1; 9 bases align to TRBD2. The CDR3 contains 16 residues. Germline trimming cut 7 bases from V and 4 bases from J; bases unmatched to any gene: 11. Germline V gene sequence: CDR1 SGHAT, CDR2 FQNNGV. Here the CDR3 reads CASTKTGLAGYNEQFF. CDR3 DNA: TGTGCCAGCACCAAAACGGGTCTAGCGGGGTACAATGAGCAGTTCTTC.

The chain couples TRBV4-2 to TRBJ2-4; D assignment may be TRBD1 or TRBD2 (5 bases each). The end of the DNA fits TRBJ2-7 better, so the J call may be wrong. Germline lookup yields CDR1 LGHNA and CDR2 YNFKEQ. This CDR3 comprises 13 residues. The CDR3 DNA follows: TGTGCCAGCAGCCTGGGAATGGGGACCGAGCAGTACTTC. The encoded protein is CASSLGMGTEQYF.

The rearrangement uses TRBV6-6 and TRBJ2-6, with D uncertain. V dropped 6 bases and J dropped 0 bases, with 12 bases sitting between them. CDR1 MNHNY and CDR2 SVGAGI come from the germline V gene (reference sequence). The length of the CDR3 is 16 residues. As DNA, the CDR3 is TGTGCCAGCAGACATCCCCTCCTCTCTGGGGCCAACGTCCTGACTTTC. It is translated as CASRHPLLSGANVLTF.

V gene TRBV5-1 combines with J gene TRBJ2-1, with 8 positions matching TRBD1. Germline-derived CDR1 and CDR2 are SGHRS and YFSETQ. This CDR3 comprises 14 residues. With V trimmed by 5 bases and J by 5 bases, 6 bases remained unmatched. The CDR3: CASRQGQADNEQFF. The DNA of the CDR3 is TGCGCCAGCAGACAGGGACAGGCAGACAATGAGCAGTTCTTC.

This clonotype was seen more than once but under ten times. The gene calls are TRBV9 and TRBJ2-5, with unresolved D. Trimming left V 0 bases short and J 5 bases short, with 2 bases between. CDR1 and CDR2 (germline): SGDLS, YYNGEE. The CDR3 runs to 11 residues. CDR3 protein: CASSVDETQYF. The CDR3 DNA is TGTGCCAGCAGCGTAGATGAGACCCAGTACTTC.

Comments on this clonotype: One end of the junction varies from germline; a read error may be responsible. The V gene is TRBV7-2, the J gene TRBJ2-5, with a possible D match to TRBD2 (6 bases). The CDR3 is 14 amino acids. The germline V gene encodes CDR1 SGHTA and CDR2 FQGNSA. CDR3 sequence: CASSPGLYQEAQYF. In nucleotides, the CDR3 is TGTGCCAGCAGCCCAGGACTATACCAAGAGGCCCAGTACTTC.

The chain couples TRBV7-2 to TRBJ2-3, with a weak D call TRBD2 (5 bases). Germline assignment: CDR1 SGHTA and CDR2 FQGNSA. The V and J ends lost 5 bases and 14 bases respectively, with 23 bases between them. The CDR3 covers 14 residues. CDR3 sequence (DNA): TGTGCCAGCAGCCCCCGGAGGCTCGCCCCAAGGTGGTATTTT. Protein sequence: CASSPRRLAPRWYF.

The CDR3 DNA is TGCAGTGCTAGACCCCTAGCGGGGGGGCGGAATGAGCAGTTCTTC. This sequence encodes CSARPLAGGRNEQFF. This chain connects TRBV20-1 to TRBJ2-1, with 12 nucleotides matching TRBD2. Trimming removed 2 bases from V and 7 bases from J; junction bases left unmatched: 6. Germline-derived CDR1 and CDR2 are DFQATT and SNEGSKA (reference sequence). CDR3 length equals 15 residues.

This chain connects TRBV5-4 to TRBJ2-7; D remains ambiguous. The tail of the sequence fits TRBJ2-4 better, so the J call may be wrong. The CDR3 contains 13 residues. Germline lookup yields CDR1 SGHNT and CDR2 YYREEE (reference sequence). This chain's CDR3 is CASSVWGTNIQYF. DNA for the CDR3: TGTGCCAGCAGCGTGTGGGGTACAAACATTCAGTACTTC.